This T cell receptor (beta chain) comes out of a study of response to subunit inactivated influenza vaccine. General observations from the study: It was the authors' suggestion that each seasonal influenza vaccination recruits few new T cells.

Each CDR3 protein gets one entry after TCRdb re-called the RT-PCR reads with MiXCR. The sample includes about 190,000 distinct CDR3 sequences, around an eighth of them seen just once. This clonotype was counted only a few times. Its antigen is still unknown. Germline-derived CDR1 and CDR2 are MNHEY and SVGEGT. CDR3 length: 14 residues. Germline trimming cut 2 bases from V and 6 bases from J; bases unmatched to any gene: 1. This TCR was sampled from a man in his fifties who received an inactivated influenza vaccine. Material: CD8+ T cells sorted from PBMCs, obtained 5 days after vaccination. The rearrangement joins TRBV6-2 or TRBV6-3 to TRBJ2-1; 10 nucleotides match TRBD2. The CDR3 loop is CASSYLAGANEQFF. The CDR3 DNA sequence: TGTGCCAGCAGTTACCTAGCGGGAGCCAATGAGCAGTTCTTC.